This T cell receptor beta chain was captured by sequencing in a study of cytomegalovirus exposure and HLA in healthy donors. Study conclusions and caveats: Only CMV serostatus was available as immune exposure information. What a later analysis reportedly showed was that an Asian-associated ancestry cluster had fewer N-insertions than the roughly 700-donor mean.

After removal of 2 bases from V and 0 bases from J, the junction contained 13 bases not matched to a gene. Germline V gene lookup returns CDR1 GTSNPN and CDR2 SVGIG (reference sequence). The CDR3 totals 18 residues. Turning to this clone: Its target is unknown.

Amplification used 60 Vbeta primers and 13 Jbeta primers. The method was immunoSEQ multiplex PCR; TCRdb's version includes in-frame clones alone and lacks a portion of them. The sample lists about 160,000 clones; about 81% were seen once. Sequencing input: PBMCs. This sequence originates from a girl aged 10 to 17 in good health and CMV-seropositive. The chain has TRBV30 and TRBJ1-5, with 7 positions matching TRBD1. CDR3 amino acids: CAWSSDGTEIYSNQPQHF. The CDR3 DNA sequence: TGTGCCTGGAGTTCCGATGGGACAGAAATTTATAGCAATCAGCCCCAGCATTTT.